Following are 11 T cell receptor beta chains from one sample sequenced in a study of T cells in localized non-small cell lung cancer. The method was immunoSEQ multiplex PCR; TCRdb's version includes in-frame clones alone and lacks a portion of them. The table shows tens of thousands of clones, with approximately 80% occurring only once. Sample: PBMCs, taken before any cancer treatment. The receptor set was obtained from a man aged 35 to 69 with stage II lung adenocarcinoma.

This sequence joins TRBV6-1 and TRBJ2-1; a weak D match, TRBD1 (5 bases). The CDR3 contains 15 residues. Trimming removed 6 bases from V and 7 bases from J, with 19 bases in between. Germline loops: CDR1 MNHNS, CDR2 SASEGT. The CDR3 DNA sequence: TGTGCCAGCAGCGAGAGCAACGCCTCAGGGAATGAGCAGTTCTTC. Translating gives CASSESNASGNEQFF.

The rearrangement uses TRBV7-2 and TRBJ2-2; TRBD2 aligns across 7 bases. V trimming: 5 bases; J trimming: 2 bases; junction bases outside the gene matches: 5. Germline-derived CDR1 and CDR2 are SGHTA and FQGNSA. This CDR3 comprises 15 residues. CDR3 amino acids: CASSRAGSNTGELFF. The DNA of the CDR3 is TGTGCCAGCAGCCGAGCGGGGAGTAACACCGGGGAGCTGTTTTTT.

This chain uses TRBV30 with TRBJ2-2; a possible D gene is TRBD1 (5 bases). The CDR3 is 16 residues long. Germline V gene sequence: CDR1 GTSNPN, CDR2 SVGIG (reference sequence). The V end lost 5 bases, the J end lost 0 bases, and 16 bases lay between the germline ends. The CDR3 sequence: CAWGDRRVTNTGELFF. As DNA, the CDR3 is TGTGCCTGGGGAGACAGAAGGGTAACGAACACCGGGGAGCTGTTTTTT.

The V gene is TRBV7-9, the J gene TRBJ2-3; D tentatively reads TRBD1 or TRBD2 (5 bases each). Germline CDR1 reads SEHNR; CDR2 reads FQNEAQ (reference sequence). Trimming cost V 5 bases and J 4 bases, with 22 bases left between them. This CDR3 comprises 17 residues. The CDR3 protein is CASSPRGVPPVADTQYF. CDR3 nucleotides: TGTGCCAGCAGCCCCCGAGGGGTTCCTCCTGTGGCAGATACGCAGTATTTT.

The V gene is TRBV14, the J gene TRBJ2-5; TRBD2 might be the D (7 bases). CDR3 size: 13 residues. In germline, CDR1 is SGHDN, CDR2 FVKESK. CDR3 region: CATGRGAAETQYF. The CDR3 nucleotides read TGTGCGACCGGTCGGGGGGCGGCGGAGACCCAGTACTTC. The full variable domain, rest sourced from reference TRBV14 and TRBJ2-5, is EAGVTQFPSHSVIEKGQTVTLRCDPISGHDNLYWYRRVMGKEIKFLLHFVKESKQDESGMPNNRFLAERTGGTYSTLKVQPAELEDSGVYFCATGRGAAETQYFGPGTRLLVL.

V gene TRBV19 combines with J gene TRBJ1-1; 8 nucleotides match TRBD1. The CDR3 is 14 amino acids. Germline V gene data show CDR1 as LNHDA and CDR2 as SQIVND (reference sequence). The ends lost 3 bases at V and 1 base at J; junction bases unmatched: 1. In DNA, the CDR3 is TGTGCCAGTAGTATCGGGACAGGGAACACTGAAGCTTTCTTT. As protein: CASSIGTGNTEAFF. Complete variable domain (other parts from reference TRBV19 and TRBJ1-1): DGGITQSPKYLFRKEGQNVTLSCEQNLNHDAMYWYRQDPGQGLRLIYYSQIVNDFQKGDIAEGYSVSREKKESFPLTVTSAQKNPTAFYLCASSIGTGNTEAFFGQGTRLTVV.

This clone has just a few counts. The V and J genes are TRBV10-1 and TRBJ2-2; no clear D. The V gene's germline CDR1 is WNHNN and CDR2 SYGVQD (reference sequence). This CDR3 contains 12 residues. The V gene lost 6 bases and the J gene lost 0 bases, with 2 bases spanning the gap. The CDR3 nucleotides read TGCGCCAGCAGGACGAACACCGGGGAGCTGTTTTTT. Translation gives CASRTNTGELFF.

This clone showed up just once. A read error may produce the germline difference seen at one junction end. The V gene is TRBV15, the J gene TRBJ2-7, with TRBD2 identical over 8 bases. This CDR3 has 16 residues. Germline values: CDR1 LNHNV, CDR2 YYDKDF (reference sequence). The CDR3 here is CATSRDRSSGGSEEYF. DNA of the CDR3: TGTGCCACCAGCAGAGATAGATCGAGCGGGGGCTCCGAGGAGTACTTC.

The chain joins TRBV28 to TRBJ2-7; D remains unclear. CDR1 and CDR2 from the germline V gene are MDHEN and SYDVKM. The CDR3 runs to 12 residues. Trimming cost V 5 bases and J 4 bases, with 9 bases left between them. The CDR3 coding sequence is TGTGCCAGCAGTCAGGCGTTTTACGAGCAGTACTTC. Encoded protein: CASSQAFYEQYF.

The CDR3 sequence: CASSPRWGFGYNEQFF. The CDR3 coding sequence is TGTGCCAGCAGTCCGCGGTGGGGATTTGGCTACAATGAGCAGTTCTTC. This rearrangement joins TRBV27 to TRBJ2-1; D gene uncertain. CDR1 and CDR2 from the germline V gene are MNHEY and SMNVEV (reference sequence). Trimming removed 5 bases at V and 3 bases at J, with 17 bases between. The CDR3 is 16 residues long.

The rearrangement uses TRBV29-1 and TRBJ2-7, with D possibly called TRBD1 or TRBD2 (6 bases each). V was shortened by 4 bases and J by 5 bases, with 15 bases between the two germline ends. This CDR3 is 13 amino acids long. Germline lookup yields CDR1 SQVTM and CDR2 ANQGSEA. In nucleotides, the CDR3 is TGCAGCGTTGGGGGGGCAGGGATCAACGAGCAGTACTTC. It specifies CSVGGAGINEQYF.